These T cell receptor beta chains were read from a single sample in a study of T cell changes during pregnancy in multiple sclerosis. The assay was immunoSEQ multiplex PCR, and TCRdb's table has in-frame clones only and misses some. The sample has about 32,000 clones, roughly 89% seen once. The sequencing used CD8+ T cells from peripheral blood mononuclear cells, collected in the second trimester of pregnancy. The receptor source for this set is a female donor with multiple sclerosis, enrolled in a pregnancy study. Both conserved end residues are part of each CDR3. Fields, in order: D gene, V gene, J gene, clone size, CDR3 protein, CDR3 DNA. The D gene is left open where the match is weak. Expanded clones are given a class, and other clones once, few, many or no size at all.

D gene: TRBD2
V gene: TRBV9
J gene: TRBJ2-7
clone size: -
CDR3 protein: CASSAQPGLATYEQYF
CDR3 DNA: TGTGCCAGCAGCGCCCAACCGGGACTAGCGACCTACGAGCAGTACTTC

D gene: TRBD1
V gene: TRBV9
J gene: TRBJ1-2
clone size: -
CDR3 protein: CASISQGAGGYTF
CDR3 DNA: TGTGCCAGCATTTCTCAGGGGGCCGGTGGCTACACCTTC

D gene: TRBD2
V gene: TRBV5-4
J gene: TRBJ2-3
clone size: -
CDR3 protein: CASSLIFGLVSSDTQYF
CDR3 DNA: TGTGCCAGCAGCTTGATTTTCGGACTAGTCAGTTCAGATACGCAGTATTTT

D gene: -
V gene: TRBV27
J gene: TRBJ2-1
clone size: -
CDR3 protein: CASSLTGIGFNEQFF
CDR3 DNA: TGTGCCAGCAGTTTAACCGGGATAGGATTCAATGAGCAGTTCTTC

D gene: -
V gene: TRBV19
J gene: TRBJ1-1
clone size: -
CDR3 protein: CASSIDRTRNTEAFF
CDR3 DNA: TGTGCCAGTAGTATAGATCGGACAAGGAACACTGAAGCTTTCTTT

D gene: TRBD2
V gene: TRBV27
J gene: TRBJ2-6
clone size: -
CDR3 protein: CASTGGQLNSGANVLTF
CDR3 DNA: TGTGCCAGCACGGGAGGCCAGCTAAACTCTGGGGCCAACGTCCTGACTTTC

D gene: TRBD2
V gene: TRBV7-9
J gene: TRBJ2-1
clone size: -
CDR3 protein: CASSSGTSGRYEQFF
CDR3 DNA: TGTGCCAGCAGCTCCGGGACTAGCGGGAGGTATGAGCAGTTCTTC

D gene: -
V gene: TRBV28
J gene: TRBJ2-1
clone size: -
CDR3 protein: CAVSGSYNEQFF
CDR3 DNA: TGTGCCGTATCGGGCTCCTACAATGAGCAGTTCTTC

D gene: TRBD2
V gene: TRBV28
J gene: TRBJ2-7
clone size: few
CDR3 protein: CASMGPSYPGLAGGVGEQYF
CDR3 DNA: TGTGCCAGCATGGGTCCTTCTTATCCGGGACTAGCGGGAGGAGTGGGGGAGCAGTACTTC

D gene: -
V gene: TRBV28
J gene: TRBJ2-5
clone size: -
CDR3 protein: CASSLAAGQRLETQYF
CDR3 DNA: TGTGCCAGCAGTTTGGCGGCGGGCCAACGCTTGGAGACCCAGTACTTC

D gene: -
V gene: TRBV4-1
J gene: TRBJ1-4
clone size: -
CDR3 protein: CASSPKLGREEKLFF
CDR3 DNA: TGCGCCAGCAGTCCTAAGTTGGGTAGGGAGGAAAAACTGTTTTTT

D gene: -
V gene: TRBV2
J gene: TRBJ2-3
clone size: -
CDR3 protein: CASSDRPEGDTQYF
CDR3 DNA: TGTGCCAGCAGTGATAGACCGGAGGGCGATACGCAGTATTTT

D gene: -
V gene: TRBV14
J gene: TRBJ2-7
clone size: -
CDR3 protein: CASSQAGYEQYF
CDR3 DNA: TGTGCCAGCAGCCAAGCGGGATACGAGCAGTACTTC

D gene: TRBD2
V gene: TRBV29-1
J gene: TRBJ2-7
clone size: -
CDR3 protein: CSVTGDYSYEQYF
CDR3 DNA: TGCAGCGTCACCGGGGACTACTCCTACGAGCAGTACTTC

D gene: -
V gene: TRBV5-1
J gene: TRBJ1-2
clone size: -
CDR3 protein: CASSLAGFHGYTF
CDR3 DNA: TGCGCCAGCAGCTTGGCAGGGTTCCATGGCTACACCTTC

D gene: TRBD1
V gene: TRBV9
J gene: TRBJ1-1
clone size: -
CDR3 protein: CASSGDDRVGTEAFF
CDR3 DNA: TGTGCCAGCAGCGGTGATGACAGGGTGGGGACTGAAGCTTTCTTT

D gene: -
V gene: TRBV14
J gene: TRBJ1-2
clone size: once
CDR3 protein: CASSQDSRDGNGYTF
CDR3 DNA: TGTGCCAGCAGCCAAGATAGCAGGGATGGGAATGGCTACACCTTC

D gene: TRBD2
V gene: TRBV4-1
J gene: TRBJ2-1
clone size: once
CDR3 protein: CASSQLTSGRNNEQFF
CDR3 DNA: TGCGCCAGCAGCCAATTGACTAGCGGGAGGAACAATGAGCAGTTCTTC

D gene: -
V gene: TRBV10-3
J gene: TRBJ2-1
clone size: -
CDR3 protein: CAISESWLANEQFF
CDR3 DNA: TGTGCCATCAGTGAGTCGTGGCTAGCCAATGAGCAGTTCTTC

D gene: -
V gene: TRBV5-1
J gene: TRBJ1-2
clone size: -
CDR3 protein: CASSLDRSNYGYTF
CDR3 DNA: TGCGCCAGCAGCTTGGATCGCAGTAACTATGGCTACACCTTC

D gene: -
V gene: TRBV9
J gene: TRBJ1-1
clone size: few
CDR3 protein: CASSADPGQHTEAFF
CDR3 DNA: TGTGCCAGCAGCGCAGACCCAGGACAGCACACTGAAGCTTTCTTT

D gene: -
V gene: TRBV12-1
J gene: TRBJ2-3
clone size: medium-sized
CDR3 protein: CASNLGLAGTYF
CDR3 DNA: TGTGCCAGCAATTTGGGACTAGCGGGAACCTATTTT

D gene: -
V gene: TRBV11-1
J gene: TRBJ2-5
clone size: -
CDR3 protein: CASSLNGVTETQYF
CDR3 DNA: TGTGCCAGCAGCTTGAACGGGGTCACTGAGACCCAGTACTTC

D gene: TRBD2
V gene: TRBV19
J gene: TRBJ2-1
clone size: -
CDR3 protein: CASSIGLAGVWNEQFF
CDR3 DNA: TGTGCCAGTAGTATAGGGCTAGCGGGAGTGTGGAATGAGCAGTTCTTC

D gene: TRBD1
V gene: TRBV10-3
J gene: TRBJ1-1
clone size: -
CDR3 protein: CASGQANTEAFF
CDR3 DNA: TGTGCCAGTGGACAGGCGAACACTGAAGCTTTCTTT

D gene: TRBD1
V gene: TRBV28
J gene: TRBJ1-2
clone size: -
CDR3 protein: CASSPSTGGNYGYTF
CDR3 DNA: TGTGCCAGCAGTCCATCCACAGGGGGAAACTATGGCTACACCTTC

D gene: TRBD2
V gene: TRBV7-9
J gene: TRBJ2-1
clone size: once
CDR3 protein: CASSPQERGGPGDEQFF
CDR3 DNA: TGTGCCAGCAGCCCTCAAGAGCGGGGGGGCCCCGGCGATGAGCAGTTCTTC

D gene: TRBD1
V gene: TRBV18
J gene: TRBJ2-7
clone size: once
CDR3 protein: CASSQTGGSYEQYF
CDR3 DNA: TGTGCCAGCTCACAAACAGGGGGCTCCTACGAGCAGTACTTC

D gene: -
V gene: TRBV4-1
J gene: TRBJ1-1
clone size: few
CDR3 protein: CASSLFGENTEAFF
CDR3 DNA: TGCGCCAGCAGCCTGTTCGGGGAAAACACTGAAGCTTTCTTT

D gene: -
V gene: TRBV16
J gene: TRBJ1-1
clone size: few
CDR3 protein: CASSQSAGNTEAFF
CDR3 DNA: TGTGCCAGCAGCCAATCGGCAGGGAACACTGAAGCTTTCTTT

D gene: -
V gene: TRBV7-9
J gene: TRBJ1-2
clone size: -
CDR3 protein: CASSLGDRSYTF
CDR3 DNA: TGTGCCAGCAGCTTAGGAGACAGGTCCTACACCTTC

D gene: TRBD1
V gene: TRBV10-3
J gene: TRBJ1-1
clone size: -
CDR3 protein: CAIRGGQGNRNTEAFF
CDR3 DNA: TGTGCCATCCGGGGGGGACAGGGGAATCGAAACACTGAAGCTTTCTTT

D gene: TRBD2
V gene: TRBV10-2
J gene: TRBJ2-7
clone size: -
CDR3 protein: CASSHSGSTFYEQYF
CDR3 DNA: TGCGCCAGCAGCCATAGCGGGAGTACTTTCTACGAGCAGTACTTC

D gene: TRBD1
V gene: TRBV5-8
J gene: TRBJ1-2
clone size: -
CDR3 protein: CASLPGQKLGYTF
CDR3 DNA: TGTGCCAGCCTCCCGGGACAGAAGCTTGGCTACACCTTC

D gene: TRBD1
V gene: TRBV9
J gene: TRBJ2-7
clone size: -
CDR3 protein: CASSEGAGEQYF
CDR3 DNA: TGTGCCAGCAGCGAGGGGGCCGGGGAGCAGTACTTC

D gene: TRBD1
V gene: TRBV2
J gene: TRBJ1-2
clone size: -
CDR3 protein: CASRGTAYGYTF
CDR3 DNA: TGTGCCAGCAGGGGGACAGCCTATGGCTACACCTTC

D gene: -
V gene: TRBV27
J gene: TRBJ1-2
clone size: -
CDR3 protein: CASSLGRLSYGYTF
CDR3 DNA: TGTGCCAGCAGTTTAGGGAGGCTATCCTATGGCTACACCTTC

D gene: -
V gene: TRBV2
J gene: TRBJ2-1
clone size: once
CDR3 protein: CASMSRTEQFF
CDR3 DNA: TGTGCCAGCATGTCGAGGACAGAGCAGTTCTTC

D gene: -
V gene: TRBV29-1
J gene: TRBJ2-7
clone size: few
CDR3 protein: CSVEDHTDSYEQYF
CDR3 DNA: TGCAGCGTTGAAGATCACACAGACTCCTACGAGCAGTACTTC

D gene: TRBD2
V gene: TRBV7-9
J gene: TRBJ2-7
clone size: -
CDR3 protein: CASSLTSGGAREQYF
CDR3 DNA: TGTGCCAGCAGCTTGACTAGCGGGGGGGCGCGAGAGCAGTACTTC

D gene: -
V gene: TRBV5-1
J gene: TRBJ1-6
clone size: -
CDR3 protein: CASSLRGRNDSPLHF
CDR3 DNA: TGCGCCAGCAGCTTGCGAGGGCGGAACGATTCACCCCTCCACTTT

D gene: TRBD2
V gene: TRBV10-2
J gene: TRBJ2-1
clone size: -
CDR3 protein: CASNPSGNYNEQFF
CDR3 DNA: TGCGCCAGCAACCCTAGCGGGAACTACAATGAGCAGTTCTTC

D gene: TRBD1
V gene: TRBV9
J gene: TRBJ2-7
clone size: -
CDR3 protein: CASSPAPGQPYEQYF
CDR3 DNA: TGTGCCAGCAGCCCCGCCCCGGGACAGCCCTACGAGCAGTACTTC

D gene: -
V gene: TRBV4-1
J gene: TRBJ2-7
clone size: -
CDR3 protein: CASSDRGSYEQYF
CDR3 DNA: TGCGCCAGCAGCGACCGGGGTTCCTACGAGCAGTACTTC

D gene: TRBD2
V gene: TRBV9
J gene: TRBJ2-3
clone size: -
CDR3 protein: CASSVSAGGTDTQYF
CDR3 DNA: TGTGCCAGCAGCGTATCCGCGGGGGGGACAGATACGCAGTATTTT

D gene: TRBD1
V gene: TRBV7-9
J gene: TRBJ2-7
clone size: -
CDR3 protein: CASSSGGGQGAYEQYF
CDR3 DNA: TGTGCCAGCAGCTCAGGGGGCGGACAGGGGGCCTACGAGCAGTACTTC

D gene: TRBD1
V gene: TRBV5-4
J gene: TRBJ2-7
clone size: -
CDR3 protein: CASSTSGTGRPYEQYF
CDR3 DNA: TGTGCCAGCAGCACGTCCGGGACAGGGAGACCCTACGAGCAGTACTTC

D gene: -
V gene: TRBV27
J gene: TRBJ2-2
clone size: -
CDR3 protein: CASSPPGGELFF
CDR3 DNA: TGTGCCAGCAGTCCCCCCGGCGGGGAGCTGTTTTTT

D gene: -
V gene: TRBV29-1
J gene: TRBJ1-1
clone size: -
CDR3 protein: CSVEGGRGNTEAFF
CDR3 DNA: TGCAGCGTTGAGGGGGGGCGGGGGAACACTGAAGCTTTCTTT

D gene: -
V gene: TRBV10-3
J gene: TRBJ2-7
clone size: once
CDR3 protein: CAISASGVPYEQYF
CDR3 DNA: TGTGCCATCAGCGCCTCGGGAGTACCCTACGAGCAGTACTTC

D gene: TRBD1
V gene: TRBV18
J gene: TRBJ2-2
clone size: few
CDR3 protein: CASSPDDAGGNTGELFF
CDR3 DNA: TGTGCCAGCTCACCGGATGACGCAGGGGGCAACACCGGGGAGCTGTTTTTT

D gene: TRBD1
V gene: TRBV2
J gene: TRBJ2-7
clone size: -
CDR3 protein: CASNRGNEQYF
CDR3 DNA: TGTGCCAGCAACAGGGGGAACGAGCAGTACTTC

D gene: TRBD1
V gene: TRBV18
J gene: TRBJ1-2
clone size: -
CDR3 protein: CASSPGDRSPYGYTF
CDR3 DNA: TGTGCCAGCTCACCCGGGGACAGAAGTCCCTATGGCTACACCTTC

D gene: TRBD1
V gene: TRBV6-1
J gene: TRBJ1-4
clone size: -
CDR3 protein: CASSEEDRAATNEKLFF
CDR3 DNA: TGTGCCAGCAGTGAAGAGGACAGGGCCGCCACTAATGAAAAACTGTTTTTT

D gene: TRBD2
V gene: TRBV7-2
J gene: TRBJ2-5
clone size: once
CDR3 protein: CASSFTSGRRETQYF
CDR3 DNA: TGTGCCAGCAGCTTTACTAGCGGGAGGAGGGAGACCCAGTACTTC